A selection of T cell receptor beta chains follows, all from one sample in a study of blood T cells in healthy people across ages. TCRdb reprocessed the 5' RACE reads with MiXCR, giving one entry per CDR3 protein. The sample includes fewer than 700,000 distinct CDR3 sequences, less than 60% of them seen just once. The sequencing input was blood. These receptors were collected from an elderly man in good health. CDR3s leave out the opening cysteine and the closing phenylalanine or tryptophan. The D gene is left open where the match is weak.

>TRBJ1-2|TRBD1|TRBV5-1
ASSTGTDLYGYT
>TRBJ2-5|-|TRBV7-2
ASSLMGDQETQY
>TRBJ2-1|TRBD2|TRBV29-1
SVPRLAGQRNEQF
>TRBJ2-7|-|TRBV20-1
SARGRHLYEQY
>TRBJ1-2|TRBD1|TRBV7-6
ASSLRTGGSDGYT
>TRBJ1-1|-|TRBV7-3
ASSLTGRERRAEAF
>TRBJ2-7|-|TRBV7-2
ASSSRVGSSYEQY
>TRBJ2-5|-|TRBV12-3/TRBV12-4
ASSSRALKKETQY
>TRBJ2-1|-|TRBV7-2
ASSPGSSYNEQF
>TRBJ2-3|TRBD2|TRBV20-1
SAIGTSGFTDTQY
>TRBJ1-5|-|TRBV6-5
ASSFGQFNQPQH
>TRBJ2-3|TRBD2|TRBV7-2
ASSRLAGGGIDTQY
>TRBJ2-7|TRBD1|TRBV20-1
SARSGTGVPYEQY
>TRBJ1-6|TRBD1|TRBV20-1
SARDREYSFSSPLH
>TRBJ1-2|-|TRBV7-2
ASSPRVLPNYGYT
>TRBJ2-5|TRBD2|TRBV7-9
ASSLSLAGQETQY
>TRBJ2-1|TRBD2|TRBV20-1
SARGAGGNEQF
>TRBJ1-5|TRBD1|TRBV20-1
SAPGGTGDQPQH
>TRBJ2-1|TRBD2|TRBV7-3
ASSFLLAGGLNEQF
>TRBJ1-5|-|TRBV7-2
ASSSTTLPDQPQH
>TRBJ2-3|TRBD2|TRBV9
ASSFRPLAGAGDTQY